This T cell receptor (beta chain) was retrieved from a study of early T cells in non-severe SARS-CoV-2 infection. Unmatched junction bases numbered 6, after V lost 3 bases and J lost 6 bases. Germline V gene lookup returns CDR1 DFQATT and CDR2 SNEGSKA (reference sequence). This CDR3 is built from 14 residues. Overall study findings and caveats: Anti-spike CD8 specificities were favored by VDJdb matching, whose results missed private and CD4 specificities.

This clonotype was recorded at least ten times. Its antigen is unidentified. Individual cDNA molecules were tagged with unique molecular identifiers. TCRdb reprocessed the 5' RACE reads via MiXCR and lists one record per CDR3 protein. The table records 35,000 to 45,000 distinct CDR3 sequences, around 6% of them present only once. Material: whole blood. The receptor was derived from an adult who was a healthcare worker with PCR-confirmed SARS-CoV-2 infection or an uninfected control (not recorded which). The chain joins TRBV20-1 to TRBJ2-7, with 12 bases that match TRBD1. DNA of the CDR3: TGCAGTGCTAGCCCGGGACAGGGGGCCACCGAGCAGTACTTC. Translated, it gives CSASPGQGATEQYF.